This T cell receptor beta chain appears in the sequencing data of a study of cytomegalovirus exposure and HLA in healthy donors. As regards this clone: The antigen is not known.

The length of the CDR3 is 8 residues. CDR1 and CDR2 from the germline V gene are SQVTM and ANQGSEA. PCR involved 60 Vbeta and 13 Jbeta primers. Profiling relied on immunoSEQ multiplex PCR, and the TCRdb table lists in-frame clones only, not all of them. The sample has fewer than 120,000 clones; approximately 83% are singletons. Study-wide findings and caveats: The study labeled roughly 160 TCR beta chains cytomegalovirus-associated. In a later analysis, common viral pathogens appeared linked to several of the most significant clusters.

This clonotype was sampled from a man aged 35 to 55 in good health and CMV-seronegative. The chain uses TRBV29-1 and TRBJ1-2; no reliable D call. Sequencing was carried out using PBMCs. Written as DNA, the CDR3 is TGCAACAGTGACGGCTACACCTTC. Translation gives CNSDGYTF.